A selection of T cell receptor beta chains follows, all from one sample in a study of T-cell reconstitution after alpha-beta-depleted transplantation in children. TCRdb reanalysed the PCR reads using MiXCR and keeps one entry per CDR3 protein. Of some 200,000 distinct CDR3 sequences detected, about 7% appear once; the ten largest clones hold 5.5% to 6.5%. The sample here was PBMCs, taken before TCRalphabeta/CD19-depleted stem cell transplant. The receptors come from a boy aged 2-15 years with acute lymphoblastic leukemia, due to receive a stem cell transplant. Both conserved end residues are part of each CDR3. D genes are given only for firm matches. Rows may omit the clone size; those that give it use once, few, many or a size class.

d_call clone_size j_call v_call cdr3_nt cdr3_aa
TRBD2 few TRBJ2-3 TRBV7-6 TGTGCCAGCAGCTTAGCGGCCCTAAGCGGGGGACGGGATACGCAGTATTTT CASSLAALSGGRDTQYF
- many TRBJ1-2 TRBV20-1 TGCAGTGCTAGAACAGGGAACTATGGCTACACCTTC CSARTGNYGYTF
- many TRBJ1-1 TRBV29-1 TGCAGCGTTGAACCGGTCACTGAAGCTTTCTTT CSVEPVTEAFF
TRBD2 many TRBJ2-1 TRBV20-1 TGCAGTGCTCCAAAGAAAACACTAGCGGGAGGATACAATGAGCAGTTCTTC CSAPKKTLAGGYNEQFF
- few TRBJ1-6 TRBV7-2 TGTGCCAGCATCCTATTCCGGGAGAATAATTCACCCCTCCACTTT CASILFRENNSPLHF
- few TRBJ1-2 TRBV29-1 TGCAGCGTTGATGAGGGCAGCTCGAACTATGGCTACACCTTC CSVDEGSSNYGYTF
- many TRBJ2-1 TRBV27 TGTGCCAGCAGTTTTTCGGGGAGCATGGAGTTCTTC CASSFSGSMEFF
- many TRBJ2-3 TRBV3-1 TGTGCCAGCAGCCTCCCGCCCCCCCCAGATACGCAGTATTTT CASSLPPPPDTQYF
- few TRBJ1-2 TRBV7-3 TGTGCCAGCAGCCAAAGGGGGGGGTATGGCTACACCTTC CASSQRGGYGYTF
- - TRBJ2-3 TRBV7-2 TGTGCCAGCCGGGGGAATACGCAGTATTTT CASRGNTQYF
- many TRBJ2-5 TRBV11-2 TGTGCCAGCAGCTTTAATCGAGAGATGGAGACCCAGTACTTC CASSFNREMETQYF
TRBD1 few TRBJ2-5 TRBV28 TGTGCCAGCAGTGGACCGGACAGGCCCCAAGAGACCCAGTACTTC CASSGPDRPQETQYF
TRBD1 many TRBJ2-1 TRBV10-3 TGTGCCATCAGTGAGGGGACAGGGGAAGGGAATGAGCAGTTCTTC CAISEGTGEGNEQFF
TRBD2 few TRBJ2-3 TRBV28 TGTGCCAGCAGTCCGCGGGGACTAGCGGGGGGAAAAACAGATACGCAGTATTTT CASSPRGLAGGKTDTQYF
TRBD1 many TRBJ2-3 TRBV7-2 TGTGCCAGCAGCTTCGACAGGGGCGCAGATACGCAGTATTTT CASSFDRGADTQYF
- - TRBJ2-7 TRBV5-1 TGCGCCAGCAGCTTGGTAGAACCAACCTACGAGCAGTACTTC CASSLVEPTYEQYF
TRBD2 many TRBJ2-5 TRBV5-1 TGCGCCAGCACACAGCGGCCGGGACTAGGTGGAACCCAGTACTTC CASTQRPGLGGTQYF
- many TRBJ2-2 TRBV9 TGTGCCAGCAGCGTAGCTAGGGGGGTCGACACCGGGGAGCTGTTTTTT CASSVARGVDTGELFF
- many TRBJ2-2 TRBV28 TGTGCCAGCAGTCCCCTTGGGGCGGTTCGCACCGGGGAGCTGTTTTTT CASSPLGAVRTGELFF
TRBD2 many TRBJ2-1 TRBV20-1 TGCAGTGCCCCCATTCCGCGGGGGGATACTAACAATGAGCAGTTCTTC CSAPIPRGDTNNEQFF
- - TRBJ1-2 TRBV7-9 TGTGCCAGCAGCAAGCCCCAGGGGTTCTATGGCTACACCTTC CASSKPQGFYGYTF
- many TRBJ2-7 TRBV4-3 TGCGCCAGCAGCCAAGATATGGGGTCCTACGAGCAGTACTTC CASSQDMGSYEQYF
TRBD1 - TRBJ1-2 TRBV7-8 TGTGCCAGCAGCTCCCGAGGACAGGTCGGCTACACCTTC CASSSRGQVGYTF
- many TRBJ1-1 TRBV28 TGTGCCAGCAGTTCCGGTCAGGGGTGGACTGAAGCTTTCTTT CASSSGQGWTEAFF
- many TRBJ1-2 TRBV27 TGTGCCAGCAGTTTAACTAGGGGTGGCTATGGCTACACCTTC CASSLTRGGYGYTF
- - TRBJ2-6 TRBV9 TGTGCCAGCAGCGTACAGGGCTCTGGGGCCAACGTCCTGACTTTC CASSVQGSGANVLTF
TRBD1 many TRBJ2-7 TRBV7-9 TGTGCCAGCACCCAAGGGGACAGGGTAAACTACGAGCAGTACTTC CASTQGDRVNYEQYF
- many TRBJ2-4 TRBV20-1 TGCAGTGCTAGCCTACCTCACATAAACATTCAGTACTTC CSASLPHINIQYF
- many TRBJ2-1 TRBV15 TGTGCCACCAGCAGAGATCTTATAAACCTCTACAATGAGCAGTTCTTC CATSRDLINLYNEQFF